Shown below are 17 T cell receptor beta chains from a single sample sequenced in a study of blood T cell repertoires in COVID-19. Sequenced by immunoSEQ multiplex PCR; TCRdb stores in-frame clones only, minus some. Counted here are about 160,000 clones, approximately 90% occurring once; the ten biggest clones make up about 2%. The sample comprised peripheral blood. These receptors all stem from a man younger than 35 with acute or convalescent COVID-19.

Note on this clone: One end of the junction does not line up with germline, which may come from a read error. The chain is built from TRBV18 and TRBJ2-2, with 9 positions matching TRBD1. Per germline, CDR1 KGHSH and CDR2 LQKENI. The CDR3 totals 16 residues. The CDR3 DNA follows: TGTGCCAGCTCACCTGGACAGGGGACTATACACCGGGGAACTGTTTTT. This translates into CASSPGQGTIHRGTVF.

The chain employs TRBV5-6 and TRBJ1-6; TRBD1 is a possible D gene (6 bases). Germline lookup yields CDR1 SGHDT and CDR2 YYEEEE. Trimming took 0 bases from V and 6 from J, leaving 10 bases between them. The CDR3 contains 15 residues. The CDR3 loop reads CASSLGTGSNSPLHF. The CDR3 coding sequence is TGTGCCAGCAGCTTGGGAACAGGGAGTAATTCACCCCTCCACTTT.

This sequence joins TRBV5-1 and TRBJ2-1; 10 nucleotides match TRBD1. This CDR3 has 14 residues. CDR1 and CDR2 (germline): SGHRS, YFSETQ. Trimming took 3 bases from V and 8 from J; bases not matched to a gene: 5. The CDR3 DNA reads TGCGCCAGCAGCTGGGGGACAGGGGAAGATGAGCAGTTCTTC. This translates into CASSWGTGEDEQFF. Using reference TRBV5-1 and TRBJ2-1 for the parts outside the CDR3, the full variable domain is KAGVTQTPRYLIKTRGQQVTLSCSPISGHRSVSWYQQTPGQGLQFLFEYFSETQRNKGNFPGRFSGRQFSNSRSEMNVSTLELGDSALYLCASSWGTGEDEQFFGPGTRLTVL.

Here the CDR3 DNA reads TGTGCCAGCAGCTCTTGGAGCGGGGAGACCCAGTACTTC. It yields the protein CASSSWSGETQYF. The chain couples TRBV5-4 to TRBJ2-5; tentatively, D is TRBD2 (6 bases). V was shortened by 3 bases and J by 5 bases, with 11 bases between the two germline ends. This CDR3 comprises 13 residues. The germline CDR1 and CDR2 sequences are SGHNT and YYREEE (reference sequence).

The genes are TRBV6-5 and TRBJ2-2; 10 nucleotides agree with TRBD2. Germline lookup yields CDR1 MNHEY and CDR2 SVGAGI. The length of the CDR3 is 15 residues. The ends lost 5 bases at V and 2 bases at J; junction bases unmatched: 2. The CDR3 coding sequence is TGTGCCAGCAGTAGGACTAGCGGCAACACCGGGGAGCTGTTTTTT. It translates to CASSRTSGNTGELFF.

The J gene is TRBJ1-2, the V gene TRBV4-1; no definite D call. V was clipped by 0 bases and J by 3 bases, with 11 bases between them. Germline-derived CDR1 and CDR2 are MGHRA and YSYEKL. This CDR3 has 15 amino acids. The CDR3 spells CASSQDLRHYYGYTF. Here the CDR3 DNA reads TGCGCCAGCAGCCAAGATTTAAGACATTACTATGGCTACACCTTC.

The V and J genes are TRBV3-1 (or the pseudogene TRBV3-2) and TRBJ2-5, with 13 bases that match TRBD2. V lost 1 base, J lost 2 bases, and 4 bases stayed unmatched. CDR1 is LGHDT, CDR2 YNNKEL, per germline (reference sequence). This CDR3 is 17 amino acids long. The CDR3 loop reads CASSQGRLAGGQETQYF. CDR3 DNA: TGTGCCAGCAGCCAAGGTCGACTAGCGGGGGGTCAAGAGACCCAGTACTTC.

V gene TRBV5-1 combines with J gene TRBJ1-3; D call uncertain. The CDR3 is 15 amino acids. V lost 1 base to trimming and J lost 0 bases, with 8 bases between them. Germline V gives CDR1 SGHRS, CDR2 YFSETQ. CDR3 residues: CASSLSASSGNTIYF. The CDR3 DNA follows: TGCGCCAGCAGCTTGAGCGCCTCCTCTGGAAACACCATATATTTT.

This chain joins TRBV27 and TRBJ2-5; 8 bases align to TRBD2. Germline V gene data show CDR1 as MNHEY and CDR2 as SMNVEV (reference sequence). The CDR3 contains 14 residues. V trimming: 4 bases; J trimming: 0 bases; junction bases outside the gene matches: 1. The CDR3 here is CASSSGLDQETQYF. The CDR3 DNA reads as TGTGCCAGCAGTTCGGGACTAGACCAAGAGACCCAGTACTTC.

The chain recombines TRBV10-2 with TRBJ2-7; unclear D gene. This CDR3 is 14 amino acids long. Germline V lookup: CDR1 WSHSY, CDR2 SAAADI. V was shortened by 2 bases and J by 2 bases, with 10 bases between the two germline ends. CDR3 coding DNA: TGCGCCAGCAGTGAGAGCTCAAACCCCTACGAGCAGTACTTC. It encodes CASSESSNPYEQYF.

This clone occurred once. The chain recombines TRBV19 with TRBJ2-5, with 8 positions matching TRBD1. Losses at the gene ends were 4 bases for V and 9 bases for J; bases not matched to a gene: 13. The CDR3 is made up of 15 amino acids. Germline lookup yields CDR1 LNHDA and CDR2 SQIVND (reference sequence). The CDR3 here is CASSRDRTGPGAQYF. Here the CDR3 DNA reads TGTGCCAGTAGTAGGGACAGGACGGGGCCCGGGGCCCAGTACTTC.

V and J are TRBV18 and TRBJ2-7; D may be TRBD1 (6 bases). V was shortened by 4 bases and J by 0 bases, with 7 bases between the two germline ends. Germline V CDR1 and CDR2: KGHSH, LQKENI. The CDR3 length is 13 residues. CDR3 loop: CASSRDNSYEQYF. CDR3 in DNA: TGTGCCAGCTCACGGGACAACTCCTACGAGCAGTACTTC.

The genes are TRBV2 and TRBJ1-4; 7 nucleotides agree with TRBD1. V was clipped by 6 bases and J by 5 bases; unmatched bases: 9. The germline V gene encodes CDR1 SNHLY and CDR2 FYNNEI. CDR3 length: 15 residues. The CDR3 DNA follows: TGTGCCAGCAGCGTCGCGGACAGGAGCAATGAAAAACTGTTTTTT. Its translation is CASSVADRSNEKLFF.

This chain joins TRBV4-1 and TRBJ1-2, with D perhaps TRBD1 (5 bases). The V gene lost 0 bases and the J gene lost 5 bases, with 10 bases spanning the gap. The CDR3 loop spans 14 amino acids. Germline CDR1 is MGHRA and CDR2 is YSYEKL. The CDR3 reads CASSQDFQGYGYTF. CDR3 nucleotide sequence: TGCGCCAGCAGCCAAGACTTCCAGGGTTATGGCTACACCTTC.

The rearrangement links TRBV4-1 to TRBJ1-5, with unresolved D. The CDR3 has 14 residues. Germline V gene lookup returns CDR1 MGHRA and CDR2 YSYEKL. The V end was cut by 1 base, the J end by 2 bases, with 6 bases between. CDR3: CASSQVSGNQPQHF. The CDR3 DNA reads as TGCGCCAGCAGCCAAGTGTCCGGCAATCAGCCCCAGCATTTT.

This chain connects TRBV5-1 to TRBJ2-5; the D gene is possibly TRBD1 (6 bases). Germline CDR1 reads SGHRS; CDR2 reads YFSETQ. This CDR3 has 14 amino acids. The V and J ends lost 7 bases and 2 bases respectively, with 15 bases between them. The chain's CDR3 is CASQKDRAQETQYF. The DNA for the CDR3 is TGCGCCAGCCAAAAGGACAGAGCACAAGAGACCCAGTACTTC.

V gene TRBV18 combines with J gene TRBJ2-1; 13 bases are a match to TRBD2. Unmatched junction bases numbered 5, after V lost 3 bases and J lost 9 bases. The CDR3 sequence is 15 residues long. CDR1 and CDR2 (germline): KGHSH, LQKENI. The CDR3 nucleotides are TGTGCCAGCTCACCTACTAGCGGGGGGGGTCTTGAGCAGTTCTTC. This translates into CASSPTSGGGLEQFF.